This T cell receptor beta chain appears in the sequencing data of a study of identical twins. Findings of the study overall: Zero-insertion findings could be partly confounded by invariant cells (MAIT and iNKT cells). Twins shared beta out-of-frame sequences in excess, but this excess was weaker.

This clonotype was seen a single time. The antigen is unknown. V gave up 6 bases and J gave up 3 bases, with 9 bases separating them. Germline loops: CDR1 DFQATT, CDR2 SNEGSKA (reference sequence). This CDR3 spans 12 amino acids. Each CDR3 protein gets one entry after TCRdb re-called the 5' RACE reads with MiXCR. The sample holds 350,000 or so distinct CDR3 sequences, 7% to 9.5% seen once. The V call is TRBV20-1, the J call TRBJ1-5; D may be TRBD1 (5 bases). Sequencing input: naive T cells sorted from blood. The TCR comes from a woman in her forties or fifties in good health. CDR3 residues: CSAQDTNQPQHF. The CDR3 nucleotides read TGCAGTGCCCAGGACACCAATCAGCCCCAGCATTTT.